The rows below give T cell receptor beta chains drawn from one sample of a study of cytomegalovirus exposure and HLA in healthy donors. TCRdb's copy holds only in-frame clones and misses some; the assay was immunoSEQ multiplex PCR. The repertoire has about 150,000 clones, 70% to 90% of them found once; the top ten carry roughly 2.4%. Sequenced sample: PBMCs. These receptors were taken from a woman aged 18-29 years in good health and CMV-seronegative. The conserved cysteine and the conserved F or W are not part of the CDR3 here.

CDR3	V	J
ASSQEGTGDYEQY	TRBV4-2	TRBJ2-7
ASSLARGGRVPEQY	TRBV7-9	TRBJ2-7
ASSSGTVNTEAF	TRBV28	TRBJ1-1
ASSLDDSKYEQF	TRBV5-4	TRBJ2-1
ASGALGTGEQF	TRBV12-5	TRBJ2-1
ASSGLAGKYEQY	TRBV7-2	TRBJ2-7
ASSIRRGTGNTIY	TRBV19	TRBJ1-3
ASSPVGAGEKLF	TRBV5-4	TRBJ1-4
ASSFNREETQY	TRBV2	TRBJ2-5
ASSLESGYGYT	TRBV19	TRBJ1-2
ASSAGLAGGQDTQY	TRBV5-1	TRBJ2-3
ASSLQGFTGELF	TRBV5-4	TRBJ2-2
ASSLRKQGGDTQY	TRBV5-4	TRBJ2-3
SVVQGGEKLF	TRBV29-1	TRBJ1-4
ASRGGGGTGREQY	TRBV7-2	TRBJ2-7
ASSPGQVPYGQY	TRBV19	TRBJ2-7
ASSQEDSAFTGELF	TRBV2	TRBJ2-2